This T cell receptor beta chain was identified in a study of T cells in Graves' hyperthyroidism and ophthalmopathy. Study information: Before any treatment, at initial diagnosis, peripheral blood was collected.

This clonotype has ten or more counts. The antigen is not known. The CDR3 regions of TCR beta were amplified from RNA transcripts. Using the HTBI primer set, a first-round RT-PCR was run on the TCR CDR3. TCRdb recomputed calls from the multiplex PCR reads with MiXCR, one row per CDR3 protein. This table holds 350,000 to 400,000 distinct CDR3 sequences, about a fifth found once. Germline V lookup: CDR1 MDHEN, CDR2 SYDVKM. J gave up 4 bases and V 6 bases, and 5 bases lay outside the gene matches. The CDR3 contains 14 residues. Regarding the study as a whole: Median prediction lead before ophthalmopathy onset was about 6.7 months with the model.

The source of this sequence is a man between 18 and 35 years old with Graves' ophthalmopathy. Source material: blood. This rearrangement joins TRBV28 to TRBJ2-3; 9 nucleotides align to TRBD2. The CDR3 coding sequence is TGTGCCAGCAGAGGCGGGGGGGCCGCAGATACGCAGTATTTT. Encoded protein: CASRGGGAADTQYF.